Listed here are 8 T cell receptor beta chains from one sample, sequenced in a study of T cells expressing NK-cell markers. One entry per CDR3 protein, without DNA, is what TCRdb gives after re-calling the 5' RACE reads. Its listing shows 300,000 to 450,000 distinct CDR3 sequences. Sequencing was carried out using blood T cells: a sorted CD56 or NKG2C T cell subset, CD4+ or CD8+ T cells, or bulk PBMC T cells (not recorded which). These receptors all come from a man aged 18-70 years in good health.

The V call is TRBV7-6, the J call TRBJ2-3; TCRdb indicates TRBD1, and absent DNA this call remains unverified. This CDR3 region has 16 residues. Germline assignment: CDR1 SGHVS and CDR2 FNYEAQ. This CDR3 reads CASSLEQGLRADTQYF.

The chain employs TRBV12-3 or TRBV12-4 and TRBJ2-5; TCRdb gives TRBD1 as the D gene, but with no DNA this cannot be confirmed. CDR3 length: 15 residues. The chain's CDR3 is CASSPPHPAQETQYF.

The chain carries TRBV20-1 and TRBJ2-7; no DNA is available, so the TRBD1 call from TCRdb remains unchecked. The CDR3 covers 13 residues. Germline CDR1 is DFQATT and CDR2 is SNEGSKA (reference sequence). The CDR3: CSVSGAGAYEQYF.

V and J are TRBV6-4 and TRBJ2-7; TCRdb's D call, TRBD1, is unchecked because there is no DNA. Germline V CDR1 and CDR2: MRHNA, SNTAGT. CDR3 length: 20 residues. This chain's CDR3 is CASSDQAGQGIGTPRYEQYF.

The CDR3 protein is CATSRAGRAAEKLFF. The chain links TRBV15 to TRBJ1-4; TCRdb picks TRBD1, but there is no DNA to check that call. The CDR3 covers 15 residues. Germline loops: CDR1 LNHNV, CDR2 YYDKDF (reference sequence).

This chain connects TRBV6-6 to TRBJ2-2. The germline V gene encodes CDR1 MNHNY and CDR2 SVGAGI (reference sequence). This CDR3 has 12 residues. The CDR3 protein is CASSPRTGELFF.

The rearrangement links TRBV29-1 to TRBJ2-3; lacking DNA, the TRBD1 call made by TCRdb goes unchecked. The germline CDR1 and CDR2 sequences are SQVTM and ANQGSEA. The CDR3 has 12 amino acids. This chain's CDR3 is CSVTPTGDTQYF.

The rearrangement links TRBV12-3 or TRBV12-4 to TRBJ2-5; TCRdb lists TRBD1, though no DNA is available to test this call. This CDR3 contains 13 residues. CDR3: CASSFPGHPAAYF.